A single sample is the source of the 5 T cell receptor delta chains below, sequenced in a study of gammadelta T cells in human blood. TCRdb used CATT to re-call clones from the RT-PCR reads. The sample carries 300 or so delta-chain clones, around 3% recorded once. The specimen sequenced was non-Vgamma9Vdelta2 gamma-delta T cells from adult blood. These receptors were obtained from a human donor.

In regard to this clone: With only one base between it and a far larger clone, this is likely a read error. At the DNA level, this CDR3 is encoded by other sequences in the same sample as well. The chain carries TRDV1 and TRDJ1; TRDD3 is a possible D gene (5 bases). V was cut by 0 bases and J by 5 bases, with 25 bases left in between. CDR1 is TSWWSYY, CDR2 QGS, per germline. The length of the CDR3 is 19 residues. The CDR3 is CALGELGRDRLGVTDKLIF. The CDR3 region has the DNA TGTGCTCTTGGGGAACTCGGTCGGGACCGCCTTGGGGTCACAGATAAACTCATCTTT.

This clone qualifies as large (0.1 to 1%). Other DNA variants within this sample encode the same CDR3. The chain is built from TRDV1 and TRDJ1; TRDD3 aligns across 13 bases. This CDR3 contains 21 residues. CDR1 TSWWSYY and CDR2 QGS come from the germline V gene. Germline trimming cut 0 bases from V and 0 bases from J; bases unmatched to any gene: 13. The CDR3 nucleotides are TGTGCTCTTGGGGAACTCTCCTTACTGGGGGATACGGGGAACTACACCGATAAACTCATCTTT. This translates into CALGELSLLGDTGNYTDKLIF.

Only a few counts were recorded for this clone. Only one base separates this from a far larger clonotype, so it likely reflects a read error. Other nucleotide sequences from this sample produce the same CDR3. The chain links TRDV1 to TRDJ1; 9 bases map to TRDD3. CDR3 length equals 20 residues. Per the germline V gene, CDR1 is TSWWSYY and CDR2 is QGS. Here the CDR3 DNA reads TGTGCTCTGGGGGAACAGGGGATCTGGTACTGGGGGAGAATCACCGATAAACTCATCTTT. This codes for CALGEQGIWYWGRITDKLIF.

This clone came up a few times. For this DNA, TCRdb reports the protein of a much larger clone, which diverges at residue 5, most likely from a read error; the protein presented here is translated directly from the DNA. The V and J genes are TRDV1 and TRDJ1; 7 bases are a match to TRDD2. The V gene's germline CDR1 is TSWWSYY and CDR2 QGS. Trimming took 1 base from V and 4 from J; bases not matched to a gene: 12. This CDR3 spans 17 amino acids. CDR3 in DNA: TGTGCTCTTGGGGAACCATTCCTACGAGGGATCCGCGATAAACTCATCTTT. It is translated as CALGEPFLRGIRDKLIF.

The table lists this clone with a few counts. This may be a read error, as it is one base from a much larger clone. The same CDR3 can be traced to other DNA sequences in this sample. The chain links TRDV1 to TRDJ1; 13 positions agree with TRDD3. Looked up from germline, CDR1 is TSWWSYY and CDR2 is QGS. The CDR3 runs to 25 residues. This chain's CDR3 is CALGELRFLPDTGGYAVHYTDKLIF. The DNA for the CDR3 is TGTGCTCTTGGGGAACTGCGATTCCTACCAGATACTGGGGGATACGCAGTACATTACACTGATAAACTCATCTTT.